One and the same sample provided the 28 T cell receptor beta chains below, sequenced in a study of blood T cell repertoires in COVID-19. The table came from immunoSEQ multiplex PCR; TCRdb's copy has only in-frame clones and leaves some out. The sample contains 100,000 to 140,000 clones, approximately 81% of which appear only once. The material sequenced was peripheral blood. These receptors all come from a human donor in a cohort sampled during active COVID-19.

The rearrangement uses TRBV19 and TRBJ2-6, with TRBD1 matching 7 bases. CDR1 is LNHDA and CDR2 is SQIVND in the germline V gene (reference sequence). With 10 bases clipped from V and 0 bases from J, the junction kept 9 bases outside the gene matches. The CDR3 loop spans 16 amino acids. The CDR3 DNA is TGTGCCACTCGACAGGGCCTTTTCTCTGGGGCCAACGTCCTGACTTTC. This gives the protein CATRQGLFSGANVLTF.

This sequence joins TRBV10-3 and TRBJ1-2; TRBD1 matches 8 bases. Per the germline V gene, CDR1 is ENHRY and CDR2 is SYGVKD. Germline trimming cut 5 bases from V and 4 bases from J; bases unmatched to any gene: 9. This CDR3 has 15 residues. The CDR3 region has the DNA TGTGCCATCAGTCCGCAGGGGGCGCGGGGCTATGGCTACACCTTC. Encoded protein: CAISPQGARGYGYTF.

The chain links TRBV30 to TRBJ2-3; D remains ambiguous. Trimming pared 5 bases from V and 5 bases from J, leaving 11 bases between. The CDR3 length is 12 residues. Germline values: CDR1 GTSNPN, CDR2 SVGIG (reference sequence). CDR3 in amino acids: CAWRVFEDTQYF. DNA for the CDR3: TGTGCCTGGCGGGTTTTCGAAGATACGCAGTATTTT.

This clone was observed a single time. The rearrangement links TRBV11-2 to TRBJ1-1; D unclear. Germline V lookup: CDR1 SGHAT, CDR2 FQNNGV. V lost 11 bases to trimming and J lost 7 bases, with 20 bases between them. The length of the CDR3 is 13 residues. In DNA, the CDR3 is TGTGCCTCTAGGGCGGGCGGGTTAAGTGAAGCTTTCTTT. It is translated as CASRAGGLSEAFF.

The gene calls are TRBV7-3 and TRBJ2-7; D gene unclear. V gave up 4 bases and J gave up 7 bases, with 14 bases separating them. The CDR3 is 13 amino acids. Germline V gives CDR1 SGHTA, CDR2 FQGTGA. The CDR3 DNA reads as TGTGCCAGCAGCTCATGGGCATATGGAGAGCAGTACTTC. Protein: CASSSWAYGEQYF.

The chain links TRBV10-3 to TRBJ2-1; TRBD1 is a possible D gene (5 bases). The V and J ends lost 4 bases and 5 bases respectively, with 6 bases between them. This CDR3 has 12 residues. CDR1 and CDR2 from the germline V gene are ENHRY and SYGVKD. CDR3 in amino acids: CAISGGHNEQFF. The CDR3 coding sequence is TGTGCCATCAGTGGGGGCCACAATGAGCAGTTCTTC.

This sequence joins TRBV7-9 and TRBJ2-3; tentatively, D is TRBD2 (6 bases). The V gene lost 3 bases and the J gene lost 2 bases, with 15 bases spanning the gap. CDR3 length: 16 residues. Germline CDR1 reads SEHNR; CDR2 reads FQNEAQ (reference sequence). The CDR3 bases are TGTGCCAGCAGCTTCCAAACCGGGGGATTCACAGATACGCAGTATTTT. It specifies CASSFQTGGFTDTQYF.

As for this clone: Other DNA sequences in this specimen translate into the identical CDR3. The genes are TRBV19 and TRBJ2-7; 11 bases fit TRBD2. V dropped 3 bases and J dropped 4; count of bases not matched to a gene: 2. Germline loops: CDR1 LNHDA, CDR2 SQIVND (reference sequence). The CDR3 spans 14 residues. CDR3 sequence reads: CASSITSGSYEQYF. The CDR3 nucleotides are TGTGCCAGTAGTATTACTAGCGGGAGTTACGAGCAGTACTTC.

V usage is TRBV19 and J usage is TRBJ1-1; D possibly corresponds to TRBD1 (5 bases). Germline assignment: CDR1 LNHDA and CDR2 SQIVND (reference sequence). V was trimmed by 4 bases and J by 4 bases, leaving 13 bases between them. The CDR3 consists of 14 residues. The CDR3 sequence: CASSTGLLGTEAFF. The DNA of the CDR3 is TGTGCCAGTAGTACGGGACTTTTGGGCACTGAAGCTTTCTTT.

V is TRBV2 and J is TRBJ1-4; 9 nucleotides match TRBD1. J lost 5 bases, V lost 6 bases, and 4 bases had no gene match. The CDR3 is 14 residues long. Germline CDR1 SNHLY, CDR2 FYNNEI. CDR3 loop: CASRGTGRNEKLFF. CDR3 coding DNA: TGTGCCAGCAGGGGGACAGGGAGAAATGAAAAACTGTTTTTT.

The chain combines TRBV7-2 with TRBJ2-3; D possibly corresponds to TRBD2 (7 bases). From germline, CDR1 is SGHTA and CDR2 FQGNSA. The CDR3 is 15 amino acids. V was clipped by 1 base and J by 6 bases, with 14 bases between them. The CDR3 reads CASSLGTRGGDTQYF. The CDR3 DNA sequence: TGTGCCAGCAGCTTAGGGACTAGAGGGGGGGATACGCAGTATTTT.

The rearrangement links TRBV30 to TRBJ2-1, with 8 nucleotides matching TRBD1. The CDR3 is 12 residues long. Germline lookup yields CDR1 GTSNPN and CDR2 SVGIG (reference sequence). J gave up 7 bases and V 5 bases, and 4 bases lay outside the gene matches. In DNA form, the CDR3 reads TGTGCCTGGGACAGGGGCAGGAATGAGCAGTTCTTC. It translates to CAWDRGRNEQFF.

The chain joins TRBV9 to TRBJ2-2, with 11 bases matching TRBD1. CDR3 size: 15 residues. J lost 5 bases, V lost 6 bases, and 6 bases had no gene match. Germline CDR1 reads SGDLS; CDR2 reads YYNGEE. CDR3 protein: CASKIGQGATGELFF. The CDR3 DNA follows: TGTGCCAGCAAGATCGGACAGGGGGCAACCGGGGAGCTGTTTTTT.

CDR3 protein: CASSLPGQEGYTF. CDR3 in DNA: TGCGCCAGCAGCTTGCCCGGACAGGAGGGCTACACCTTC. This rearrangement joins TRBV5-1 to TRBJ1-2; 7 bases are a match to TRBD1. Germline CDR1 SGHRS, CDR2 YFSETQ. V shed 1 base, J shed 8 bases, and the junction held 5 bases outside the gene matches. The CDR3 runs to 13 residues.

The V and J genes are TRBV3-1 (or the pseudogene TRBV3-2) and TRBJ2-3; 11 nucleotides agree with TRBD1. CDR1 and CDR2 (germline): LGHDT, YNNKEL (reference sequence). The V gene end was trimmed by 6 bases and the J gene end by 4 bases; junction bases not matched to a gene: 6. CDR3 size: 15 residues. As DNA, the CDR3 is TGTGCCAGCAGGAGGACAGGGGGCGGCTCAGATACGCAGTATTTT. Its translation: CASRRTGGGSDTQYF.

This rearrangement joins TRBV7-2 to TRBJ2-1; D may be TRBD2 (6 bases). Germline V CDR1 and CDR2: SGHTA, FQGNSA. V was pared by 5 bases and J by 3 bases, with 11 bases between. The CDR3 contains 14 residues. The CDR3 region is CASSPGEIYNEQFF. The DNA of the CDR3 is TGTGCCAGCAGCCCGGGGGAGATCTACAATGAGCAGTTCTTC.

The chain uses TRBV5-4 and TRBJ1-3; D is uncertain. Germline V gives CDR1 SGHNT, CDR2 YYREEE (reference sequence). This CDR3 has 15 amino acids. V was cut by 0 bases and J by 0 bases, with 7 bases left in between. CDR3 sequence (DNA): TGTGCCAGCAGCTTGGATCGGGGCTCTGGAAACACCATATATTTT. It translates to CASSLDRGSGNTIYF.

The V and J genes are TRBV7-9 and TRBJ1-2; D is ambiguous. The CDR3 covers 14 residues. From germline, CDR1 is SEHNR and CDR2 FQNEAQ (reference sequence). V dropped 1 base and J dropped 6 bases, with 12 bases sitting between them. CDR3 DNA sequence: TGTGCCAGCAGCTTAGATCGGGGAATCGATGGCTACACCTTC. Its translation: CASSLDRGIDGYTF.

J is TRBJ2-5 and V is TRBV29-1, with TRBD1 matching 9 bases. CDR1 is SQVTM and CDR2 is ANQGSEA in the germline V gene. CDR3 length equals 13 residues. V dropped 6 bases and J dropped 2; count of bases not matched to a gene: 4. This CDR3 is CSVRDRAQETQYF. CDR3 nucleotides: TGCAGCGTCCGGGACAGGGCGCAAGAGACCCAGTACTTC.

The chain recombines TRBV7-9 with TRBJ1-2; D may be TRBD1 (6 bases). Germline CDR1 and CDR2: SEHNR and FQNEAQ (reference sequence). The CDR3 is 15 amino acids. V shed 2 bases and J shed 3 bases, with 13 bases lying between them. Here the CDR3 reads CASSLNRGADYGYTF. The DNA of the CDR3 is TGTGCCAGCAGCTTAAATCGGGGGGCAGACTATGGCTACACCTTC. The full variable domain, completed using reference TRBV7-9 and TRBJ1-2, is DTGVSQNPRHKITKRGQNVTFRCDPISEHNRLYWYRQTLGQGPEFLTYFQNEAQLEKSRLLSDRFSAERPKGSFSTLEIQRTEQGDSAMYLCASSLNRGADYGYTFGSGTRLTVV.

This rearrangement joins TRBV5-5 to TRBJ2-7, with D possibly being TRBD1 (5 bases). The germline V and J ends were trimmed by 3 bases and 9 bases, with 13 bases remaining between them. Per germline, CDR1 SGHKS and CDR2 YYEKEE (reference sequence). The CDR3 is 12 amino acids. The CDR3, as DNA: TGTGCCAGCAGCTCCGGTCAGGGAAGGCAGTACTTC. The encoded protein is CASSSGQGRQYF.

V gene TRBV18 combines with J gene TRBJ1-5, with 8 bases lining up with TRBD1. Germline trimming cut 6 bases from V and 4 bases from J; bases unmatched to any gene: 8. The CDR3 runs to 15 residues. The germline CDR1 and CDR2 sequences are KGHSH and LQKENI. The CDR3 region is CASSRTQGVNQPQHF. CDR3 coding DNA: TGTGCCAGCTCGCGCACACAGGGGGTTAATCAGCCCCAGCATTTT.

The rearrangement links TRBV6-2 or TRBV6-3 to TRBJ2-7; D is uncertain. The CDR3 is made up of 13 amino acids. With 4 bases removed from V and 7 bases from J, the gap between germline ends came to 14 bases. Germline assignment: CDR1 MNHEY and CDR2 SVGEGT. The CDR3 DNA sequence: TGTGCCAGCAGTTCCCGGGTCCCTCGTGAGCAGTACTTC. Its translation is CASSSRVPREQYF.

The gene calls are TRBV11-2 and TRBJ2-1, with 9 bases that match TRBD1. J lost 0 bases, V lost 4 bases, and 7 bases had no gene match. CDR1 and CDR2 from the germline V gene are SGHAT and FQNNGV. The CDR3 extends over 17 amino acids. In nucleotides, the CDR3 is TGTGCCAGCAGCTCCGGGACAGGGTCAAGCTCCTACAATGAGCAGTTCTTC. As protein: CASSSGTGSSSYNEQFF.

This clone was seen a single time. The chain employs TRBV9 and TRBJ2-3; a weak D match, TRBD1 (5 bases). This CDR3 has 16 amino acids. Germline CDR1 is SGDLS and CDR2 is YYNGEE. The V end lost 0 bases, the J end lost 6 bases, and 17 bases lay between the germline ends. The CDR3 DNA reads TGTGCCAGCAGCGTAGAGGGGAATCGTGGATACGATACGCAGTATTTT. It encodes CASSVEGNRGYDTQYF.

The chain combines TRBV6-4 with TRBJ2-1; 10 positions match TRBD2. The length of the CDR3 is 16 residues. Germline V lookup: CDR1 MRHNA, CDR2 SNTAGT. Trimming cost V 4 bases and J 0 bases; bases outside gene matches: 3. DNA of the CDR3: TGTGCCAGCAGTGGGGCTAGCGGGAGCTCCTACAATGAGCAGTTCTTC. Translating it yields CASSGASGSSYNEQFF.

The chain couples TRBV7-2 to TRBJ2-1; 8 bases are a match to TRBD1. The CDR3 length is 14 residues. Germline lookup yields CDR1 SGHTA and CDR2 FQGNSA. The V gene end was trimmed by 0 bases and the J gene end by 7 bases; junction bases not matched to a gene: 2. The CDR3 nucleotides read TGTGCCAGCAGCTTAGCGCAGGGGGCGAATGAGCAGTTCTTC. This translates into CASSLAQGANEQFF. The full variable domain, rest sourced from reference TRBV7-2 and TRBJ2-1, is GAGVSQSPSNKVTEKGKDVELRCDPISGHTALYWYRQSLGQGLEFLIYFQGNSAPDKSGLPSDRFSAERTGGSVSTLTIQRTQQEDSAVYLCASSLAQGANEQFFGPGTRLTVL.

This chain joins TRBV24-1 and TRBJ1-1, with 8 bases matching TRBD1. V was clipped by 7 bases and J by 5 bases; unmatched bases: 5. CDR1 KGHDR and CDR2 SFDVKD come from the germline V gene. There are 13 residues in the CDR3. For the CDR3, the DNA is TGTGCCACCAGGGGGACAGGTCCGACTGAAGCTTTCTTT. This codes for CATRGTGPTEAFF.